Listed here are 23 T cell receptor beta chains from one sample, sequenced in a study of CD8+ T cells in alopecia areata. Extracted RNA was reverse transcribed, and the resulting cDNA served as sequencing template. Sequencing used immunoSEQ multiplex PCR; TCRdb keeps in-frame clones, though not all of them. The table has 200,000 to 250,000 clones, approximately 61% seen once. The specimen was CD4+ T cells sorted from blood, collected at week 0. The receptors derive from a human donor with alopecia areata.

This rearrangement joins TRBV30 to TRBJ1-5; D may be TRBD1 (5 bases). Germline loops: CDR1 GTSNPN, CDR2 SVGIG (reference sequence). The CDR3 sequence is 15 residues long. Trimming took 2 bases from V and 2 from J, leaving 13 bases between them. The CDR3 here is CAWSIGTGGNQPQHF. The CDR3 nucleotides read TGTGCCTGGAGTATCGGGACGGGAGGCAATCAGCCCCAGCATTTT.

The chain couples TRBV10-2 to TRBJ1-5, with D maybe TRBD1 (6 bases). The germline CDR1 and CDR2 sequences are WSHSY and SAAADI. Between the trimmed V and J ends, which lost 5 bases and 0 bases, there was a span of 8 bases. CDR3 size: 14 residues. The CDR3: CASSRTDSNQPQHF. The CDR3 coding sequence is TGCGCCAGCAGTCGGACAGATAGCAATCAGCCCCAGCATTTT.

The V and J genes are TRBV2 and TRBJ2-5; tentatively, D is TRBD1 or TRBD2 (5 bases each). Germline loops: CDR1 SNHLY, CDR2 FYNNEI. V gave up 4 bases and J gave up 3 bases, with 12 bases separating them. The CDR3 runs to 14 residues. CDR3: CASSGPGRKETQYF. The CDR3, as DNA: TGTGCCAGCAGTGGACCGGGGCGTAAAGAGACCCAGTACTTC.

This chain connects TRBV10-3 to TRBJ1-5, with D perhaps matching TRBD1 (5 bases). Germline V gene lookup returns CDR1 ENHRY and CDR2 SYGVKD. Between the trimmed V and J ends, which lost 4 bases and 2 bases, there was a span of 9 bases. CDR3 length: 14 amino acids. CDR3 bases: TGTGCCATCAGTGGGGGGATTGGCAATCAGCCCCAGCATTTT. Translation: CAISGGIGNQPQHF.

This clone appeared a few times. The V gene is TRBV30, the J gene TRBJ2-4, with 8 nucleotides matching TRBD1. The CDR3 is 16 amino acids. The germline gives CDR1 GTSNPN, CDR2 SVGIG (reference sequence). V gave up 0 bases and J gave up 8 bases; unmatched junction bases: 12. Here the CDR3 reads CAWSVVGQGRGDIQYF. CDR3 in DNA: TGTGCCTGGAGTGTAGTAGGACAGGGAAGGGGCGACATTCAGTACTTC.

This clone occurred once. V usage is TRBV7-9 and J usage is TRBJ1-2; D gene uncertain. Between the trimmed V and J ends, which lost 1 base and 1 base, there was a span of 4 bases. The CDR3 length is 13 residues. Germline lookup yields CDR1 SEHNR and CDR2 FQNEAQ (reference sequence). CDR3 sequence reads: CASSLDNNYGYTF. CDR3 DNA: TGTGCCAGCAGCTTAGATAATAACTATGGCTACACCTTC. Together with reference TRBV7-9 and TRBJ1-2, the CDR3 gives the full variable domain: DTGVSQNPRHKITKRGQNVTFRCDPISEHNRLYWYRQTLGQGPEFLTYFQNEAQLEKSRLLSDRFSAERPKGSFSTLEIQRTEQGDSAMYLCASSLDNNYGYTFGSGTRLTVV.

This clone was found a few times. The V gene is TRBV5-4, the J gene TRBJ1-1; 7 bases map to TRBD1. The CDR3 extends over 12 amino acids. The V gene's germline CDR1 is SGHNT and CDR2 YYREEE (reference sequence). V lost 3 bases, J lost 5 bases, and 1 base stayed unmatched. This CDR3 reads CASSSRGTEAFF. The DNA for the CDR3 is TGTGCCAGCAGCTCCAGGGGGACTGAAGCTTTCTTT.

This clone was detected only a few times. The V call is TRBV18, the J call TRBJ1-5, with D maybe TRBD1 (5 bases). Germline V gives CDR1 KGHSH, CDR2 LQKENI. CDR3 size: 17 residues. V dropped 2 bases and J dropped 0 bases, with 14 bases sitting between them. CDR3 nucleotide sequence: TGTGCCAGCTCACCAGGACGGGGGGATGGTAGCAATCAGCCCCAGCATTTT. It translates to CASSPGRGDGSNQPQHF.

This clone has more than one count but fewer than ten. This chain joins TRBV30 and TRBJ2-4; the D is unclear. V was cut by 2 bases and J by 0 bases, with 8 bases left in between. Germline V gene data show CDR1 as GTSNPN and CDR2 as SVGIG (reference sequence). CDR3 length: 14 amino acids. The CDR3 here is CAWSKNLAKNIQYF. In nucleotides, the CDR3 is TGTGCCTGGAGTAAGAATCTAGCCAAAAACATTCAGTACTTC.

The chain combines TRBV2 with TRBJ2-5; D call uncertain. CDR1 SNHLY and CDR2 FYNNEI come from the germline V gene. The CDR3 runs to 13 residues. The germline V and J ends were trimmed by 3 bases and 3 bases, with 8 bases remaining between them. In DNA form, the CDR3 reads TGTGCCAGCAGTGACGAGGTGAAAGAGACCCAGTACTTC. Translation gives CASSDEVKETQYF. The variable domain in full, with the rest retrieved from reference TRBV2 and TRBJ2-5, is EPEVTQTPSHQVTQMGQEVILRCVPISNHLYFYWYRQILGQKVEFLVSFYNNEISEKSEIFDDQFSVERPDGSNFTLKIRSTKLEDSAMYFCASSDEVKETQYFGPGTRLLVL.

V and J are TRBV30 and TRBJ1-5; 10 bases agree with TRBD1. CDR1 is GTSNPN, CDR2 SVGIG, per germline (reference sequence). After removal of 2 bases from V and 3 bases from J, the junction contained 4 bases not matched to a gene. This CDR3 has 15 amino acids. In DNA form, the CDR3 reads TGTGCCTGGAGTCCGGGACAGGGGATCAATCAGCCCCAGCATTTT. Translation: CAWSPGQGINQPQHF.

The chain employs TRBV7-3 and TRBJ1-1, with unresolved D. Trimming removed 3 bases from V and 0 bases from J, with 5 bases in between. The CDR3 has 13 amino acids. Looked up from germline, CDR1 is SGHTA and CDR2 is FQGTGA. The CDR3 here is CASSLEVNTEAFF. The CDR3 DNA is TGTGCCAGCAGCTTGGAGGTGAACACTGAAGCTTTCTTT.

The chain joins TRBV29-1 to TRBJ2-1; D tentatively reads TRBD1 or TRBD2 (5 bases each). Germline-derived CDR1 and CDR2 are SQVTM and ANQGSEA. The germline V and J ends were trimmed by 3 bases and 7 bases, with 16 bases remaining between them. CDR3 length: 14 amino acids. CDR3 protein: CSVERGGLVNEQFF. Written as DNA, the CDR3 is TGCAGCGTTGAGAGGGGCGGGTTAGTTAATGAGCAGTTCTTC.

The V and J genes are TRBV29-1 and TRBJ1-2; tentatively, D is TRBD1 (6 bases). Germline lookup yields CDR1 SQVTM and CDR2 ANQGSEA. The CDR3 contains 10 residues. Trimming removed 7 bases from V and 7 bases from J, with 10 bases in between. CDR3 loop: CSATGAGYTF. As DNA, the CDR3 is TGCAGCGCGACGGGGGCTGGCTACACCTTC.

The J gene is TRBJ2-2, the V gene TRBV29-1, with D perhaps TRBD2 (6 bases). From germline, CDR1 is SQVTM and CDR2 ANQGSEA. The CDR3 totals 14 residues. V lost 4 bases and J lost 5, with 14 bases in between. This CDR3 is CSVGLVSATGELFF. CDR3 nucleotide sequence: TGCAGCGTTGGACTAGTATCGGCTACCGGGGAGCTGTTTTTT.

The chain employs TRBV5-1 and TRBJ2-5; D not resolved. Germline assignment: CDR1 SGHRS and CDR2 YFSETQ. This CDR3 comprises 13 residues. V was cut by 3 bases and J by 1 base, with 7 bases left in between. This CDR3 reads CASSYLPQETQYF. CDR3 DNA: TGCGCCAGCAGCTACTTACCCCAAGAGACCCAGTACTTC.

This sequence joins TRBV7-3 and TRBJ1-2; no clear D gene. V lost 0 bases and J 5 bases, leaving 7 bases between the germline ends. CDR3 length: 13 amino acids. Germline V gene data show CDR1 as SGHTA and CDR2 as FQGTGA. CDR3 protein: CASSLTYGYGYTF. The CDR3 nucleotides are TGTGCCAGCAGCTTAACGTACGGGTATGGCTACACCTTC.

This chain connects TRBV18 to TRBJ2-3; TRBD1 matches 7 bases. V was clipped by 6 bases and J by 2 bases; unmatched bases: 8. The germline gives CDR1 KGHSH, CDR2 LQKENI. CDR3 size: 15 residues. In DNA form, the CDR3 reads TGTGCCAGCTCCCCCAGGACAGGACCCACAGATACGCAGTATTTT. Protein sequence: CASSPRTGPTDTQYF.

The gene calls are TRBV2 and TRBJ2-1; 8 bases fit TRBD1. The J segment lost 10 bases and the V segment lost 7 bases, leaving 6 bases of the junction unmatched. CDR1 and CDR2 from the germline V gene are SNHLY and FYNNEI. The CDR3 is 12 residues long. The CDR3 here is CASTLTGDEQFF. CDR3 in DNA: TGTGCCAGCACATTGACAGGGGACGAGCAGTTCTTC.

V is TRBV6-5 and J is TRBJ1-6; D not resolved. The CDR3 runs 15 residues. Trimming stripped 7 bases from V and 7 bases from J, with 17 bases between. Germline CDR1 is MNHEY and CDR2 is SVGAGI. The CDR3 bases are TGTGCCAGCACCCCCGGGAGGGCTTGGAATTCACCCCTCCACTTT. Translating it yields CASTPGRAWNSPLHF.

The V and J genes are TRBV6-5 and TRBJ2-3, with 8 bases aligning to TRBD2. V shed 5 bases, J shed 5 bases, and the junction held 9 bases outside the gene matches. The germline V gene has CDR1 MNHEY and CDR2 SVGAGI. The CDR3 loop spans 15 amino acids. The DNA of the CDR3 is TGTGCCAGCAGTCACGGGAGGGGGGGGGAAGATACGCAGTATTTT. Translation: CASSHGRGGEDTQYF.

The J gene is TRBJ2-1, the V gene TRBV5-1; maybe TRBD2 (6 bases). The CDR3 is 14 residues long. The ends were cut back, 0 bases at V and 8 bases at J, with 12 bases in the middle. Germline CDR1 SGHRS, CDR2 YFSETQ. Here the CDR3 reads CASSLGRGSDEQFF. The DNA of the CDR3 is TGCGCCAGCAGCTTGGGGCGGGGATCCGATGAGCAGTTCTTC.

This clone has only a few counts. The chain uses TRBV10-3 and TRBJ2-1, with TRBD1 identical over 7 bases. CDR1 ENHRY and CDR2 SYGVKD come from the germline V gene. The J segment lost 5 bases and the V segment lost 2 bases, leaving 6 bases of the junction unmatched. CDR3 length equals 15 residues. CDR3 sequence reads: CAISERQGVDNEQFF. The CDR3 DNA sequence: TGTGCCATCAGTGAGAGGCAGGGGGTGGACAATGAGCAGTTCTTC.